The TCR beta chain described here comes from a study of blood T cells in healthy people across ages. Overall study results and limits: Age showed a roughly linear inverse relationship with TCR beta diversity per million T cells.

This clonotype was found once. Its antigen is not identified. CDR3 length: 16 amino acids. Germline CDR1 and CDR2: MNHNY and SVGAGI (reference sequence). The V and J ends lost 4 bases and 0 bases respectively, with 14 bases between them. Combining a sample-barcoded 5' primer with a J-beta primer mix, a second PCR ran for 7 to 11 cycles. TCRdb itself ran the 5' RACE reads through MiXCR, one entry per CDR3 protein. The table shows roughly 2 million distinct CDR3 sequences, with around 50% occurring only once. The chain recombines TRBV6-6 with TRBJ2-3, with a possible D match to TRBD1 (5 bases). This clonotype was sampled from a woman between 40 and 55 years old in good health. Sequencing was performed on blood. The CDR3 DNA is TGTGCCAGCAGTTTCCCCCAGGGCCTTAGCACAGATACGCAGTATTTT. It codes for CASSFPQGLSTDTQYF.